This is a list of T cell receptor beta chains from one sample in a study of human T cells and chemical hapten exposure. One entry per CDR3 protein, called by TCRdb with MiXCR from the RACE reads. The table shows approximately 110,000 distinct CDR3 sequences, with under 40% occurring only once. The sequencing here drew on whole blood, taken in connection with sensitization to the hapten diphenylcyclopropenone (DPC). These receptors were obtained from a man aged 35 to 55 with alopecia areata. Some clones in this sample may be carry-over from other donors' samples. The CDR3 runs from the conserved cysteine through the conserved F or W. D genes are given only for firm matches. Where a row states a size, it is once, few, many or the class of an expanded clone; other rows omit it.

length	V	J	size	D	DNA	CDR3
15	TRBV6-2/TRBV6-3	TRBJ2-3	NA	TRBD2	TGTGCCATCGCCCAGGCTAGCGGGAGGTCAGATACGCAGTATTTT	CAIAQASGRSDTQYF
14	TRBV2	TRBJ1-1	NA	NA	TGTGCCAGCGGAGAAGGCAGGAGGGGCACTGAAGCTTTCTTT	CASGEGRRGTEAFF
15	TRBV20-1	TRBJ2-3	NA	TRBD2	TGCAGTGCTAGACCTCTAGCGGGAGCCACAGATACGCAGTATTTT	CSARPLAGATDTQYF
11	TRBV30	TRBJ1-2	NA	NA	TGTGCCTGGGGAGCAAATTATGGCTACACCTTC	CAWGANYGYTF
14	TRBV7-2	TRBJ2-2	NA	NA	TGTGCCAGCAGCCGGGCCCTGAACACCGGGGAGCTGTTTTTT	CASSRALNTGELFF
14	TRBV7-8	TRBJ2-3	NA	NA	TGTGCCAGCAGCCTTCAACAGGGTATCGATACGCAGTATTTT	CASSLQQGIDTQYF
17	TRBV6-2/TRBV6-3	TRBJ1-1	NA	NA	TGTGCCAGCAGACTTACCGGGGGGCCAGGGGCGAACACTGAAGCTTTCTTT	CASRLTGGPGANTEAFF
13	TRBV6-5	TRBJ2-3	NA	NA	TGTGCCAGCAGTTACTCGAAAGCAGATACGCAGTATTTT	CASSYSKADTQYF
15	TRBV7-3	TRBJ2-2	NA	TRBD2	TGTGCCAGCAGCTCAGCGGGAGGACGAACCGGGGAGCTGTTTTTT	CASSSAGGRTGELFF
19	TRBV28	TRBJ2-1	NA	TRBD2	TGTGCCAGCAGTTCGACTCGGCTAGCGGCCTCTTCGCCCCACAATGAGCAGTTCTTC	CASSSTRLAASSPHNEQFF
13	TRBV25-1	TRBJ1-1	NA	NA	TGTGCCAGCAGCGCAACAGGGCTCACTGAAGCTTTCTTT	CASSATGLTEAFF
15	TRBV18	TRBJ1-2	few	TRBD1	TGTGCCAGCTCTGCCGGGACAGCTATGTACTATGGCTACACCTTC	CASSAGTAMYYGYTF
13	TRBV9	TRBJ1-1	NA	TRBD1	TGTGCCAGCAGTGCAGGGGGCAGAACTGAAGCTTTCTTT	CASSAGGRTEAFF
11	TRBV28	TRBJ2-1	NA	NA	TGTGCCAGCAGTTCGTATGCTGAGCAGTTCTTC	CASSSYAEQFF
13	TRBV7-9	TRBJ2-1	NA	NA	TGTGCCAGCATGCTCGGGTCCTACAATGAGCAGTTCTTC	CASMLGSYNEQFF
16	TRBV6-1	TRBJ2-3	NA	TRBD2	TGTGCCAGCAGCGTCTCTAGCGGAGCTTACACAGATACGCAGTATTTT	CASSVSSGAYTDTQYF
15	TRBV29-1	TRBJ2-3	NA	TRBD1	TGCAGCGTTGTGGGATTGACAGGGGGACCAGATACGCAGTATTTT	CSVVGLTGGPDTQYF
12	TRBV11-2	TRBJ1-3	NA	NA	TGTGCCAGCAGGCCTAGTGCCGACACCATATATTTT	CASRPSADTIYF
14	TRBV3-1	TRBJ2-2	NA	NA	TGTGCCAGCAGCCAAGAAGGGAACACCGGGGAGCTGTTTTTT	CASSQEGNTGELFF
15	TRBV6-5	TRBJ1-5	few	NA	TGTGCCAGCAGTTCAGGGAGGAATAGCAATCAGCCCCAGCATTTT	CASSSGRNSNQPQHF
16	TRBV18	TRBJ1-2	few	NA	TGTGCCAGCTCACCAGGGCAGCACCGTTTGGACTATGGCTACACCTTC	CASSPGQHRLDYGYTF
14	TRBV29-1	TRBJ2-5	few	TRBD1	TGCAGCGGGTTGGATACAGGGGGCGCGGAGACCCAGTACTTC	CSGLDTGGAETQYF
13	TRBV14	TRBJ2-6	NA	NA	TGTGCCAGCAGGAGGGCAGGGGCCAACGTCCTGACTTTC	CASRRAGANVLTF
11	TRBV29-1	TRBJ2-7	few	NA	TGCAGCGTCGGGCCCGCCTACGAGCAGTACTTC	CSVGPAYEQYF
16	TRBV4-1	TRBJ2-3	NA	TRBD2	TGCGCCAGCAGCCAAGACAGGACTAGCGCAACAGATACGCAGTATTTT	CASSQDRTSATDTQYF
15	TRBV11-2	TRBJ2-2	few	TRBD2	TGTGCCAGCAGCTTACCTAGCGGGAACACCGGGGAGCTGTTTTTT	CASSLPSGNTGELFF
13	TRBV7-6	TRBJ2-1	many	NA	TGTGCCAGCAGCACAGGGACTAACAATGAGCAGTTCTTC	CASSTGTNNEQFF
15	TRBV3-1	TRBJ2-3	NA	TRBD2	TGTGCCAGCAGCCAATGGAGCGGGAGAGGGGATACGCAGTATTTT	CASSQWSGRGDTQYF
15	TRBV4-3	TRBJ2-7	few	NA	TGTGCCAGCAGCCAAGAACGTCGGGGATTCTACGAGCAGTACTTC	CASSQERRGFYEQYF
15	TRBV15	TRBJ2-3	once	NA	TGTGCCACCAGCGACCGGGCCCTTAGCACAGATACGCAGTATTTT	CATSDRALSTDTQYF
14	TRBV11-3	TRBJ2-3	NA	NA	TGTGCCAGCAGCTCTGATGGGTACACAGATACGCAGTATTTT	CASSSDGYTDTQYF
13	TRBV20-1	TRBJ1-1	NA	TRBD1	TGCAGTGCTACCGGGACAGGGTATGGGGAAGCTTTCTTT	CSATGTGYGEAFF
14	TRBV19	TRBJ2-3	NA	TRBD1	TGTGCCAGTAGTATGGGACAGAGCACAGATACGCAGTATTTT	CASSMGQSTDTQYF
15	TRBV20-1	TRBJ2-3	NA	TRBD2	TGCAGTGCGGGTAGCGGGAGAACTAGCACAGATACGCAGTATTTT	CSAGSGRTSTDTQYF
16	TRBV9	TRBJ2-7	NA	TRBD2	TGTGCCAGCAGCGTAGGCATAGCGGGCGGCTCCTACGAGCAGTACTTC	CASSVGIAGGSYEQYF
14	TRBV20-1	TRBJ1-1	NA	TRBD1	TGCAGTGCTAGATACAGGGGGCGAAACCCTGAAGCTTTCTTT	CSARYRGRNPEAFF
16	TRBV3-1	TRBJ2-7	NA	TRBD1	TGTGCCAGCAGCCAAGTTACGGGACAGGGGGCACAGGAGCAGTACTTC	CASSQVTGQGAQEQYF
11	TRBV7-9	TRBJ2-3	few	NA	TGTGCCAGCAGGGGGGGGCATACGCAGTATTTT	CASRGGHTQYF
12	TRBV6-2/TRBV6-3	TRBJ2-1	few	NA	TGTGCCAGCAGTTACTCTATCCTTGAGCAGTTCTTC	CASSYSILEQFF
12	TRBV11-1	TRBJ2-3	few	NA	TGTGCCAGCAGCTTGCGCGCAGATACGCAGTATTTT	CASSLRADTQYF